The next 8 T cell receptor beta chains were all read from a single sample in a study of beta chain features in type 1 diabetes. Expressed TCRB transcripts were sequenced, since all the RNA that had been isolated was reverse transcribed. This table comes from immunoSEQ multiplex PCR, and its TCRdb copy is limited to in-frame clones, with some not included. The table lists about 250,000 clones, 13% to 15% of them singletons. The sample was naive CD4+ T cells from blood. The source of these receptors is a woman in her thirties or forties in good health.

This sequence joins TRBV6-6 and TRBJ1-6; tentative D call: TRBD1 (6 bases). This CDR3 region has 13 residues. V was trimmed by 6 bases and J by 9 bases, leaving 12 bases between them. Germline V CDR1 and CDR2: MNHNY, SVGAGI (reference sequence). CDR3 DNA: TGTGCCAGCAGCGTCGGGACATCTTCACCCCTCCACTTT. Protein: CASSVGTSSPLHF.

This clone was seen only a few times. The genes are TRBV6-1 and TRBJ2-2, with D possibly being TRBD2 (5 bases). The germline gives CDR1 MNHNS, CDR2 SASEGT. CDR3 length: 13 residues. V was shortened by 8 bases and J by 1 base, with 8 bases between the two germline ends. The CDR3 DNA reads TGTGCCAGCGAGGGAGTGAACACCGGGGAGCTGTTTTTT. This sequence encodes CASEGVNTGELFF.

This clone was detected a few times. The chain recombines TRBV7-9 with TRBJ1-6; D uncertain. Per germline, CDR1 SEHNR and CDR2 FQNEAQ (reference sequence). The CDR3 consists of 13 residues. Trimming left V 4 bases short and J 6 bases short, with 7 bases between. As DNA, the CDR3 is TGTGCCAGCAGCTCAGACTTTAATTCACCCCTCCACTTT. Translation: CASSSDFNSPLHF. The entire variable domain, with the rest obtained from reference TRBV7-9 and TRBJ1-6, is as follows: DTGVSQNPRHKITKRGQNVTFRCDPISEHNRLYWYRQTLGQGPEFLTYFQNEAQLEKSRLLSDRFSAERPKGSFSTLEIQRTEQGDSAMYLCASSSDFNSPLHFGNGTRLTVT.

The table lists this clone with a few counts. The genes are TRBV6-1 and TRBJ2-7, with a tentative D call TRBD1 (6 bases). V gave up 3 bases and J gave up 0 bases, with 12 bases separating them. Germline V gene sequence: CDR1 MNHNS, CDR2 SASEGT. CDR3 length: 15 amino acids. The CDR3 DNA reads as TGTGCCAGCAGTGATTTAGGGGGTCCCTCCTACGAGCAGTACTTC. Translating gives CASSDLGGPSYEQYF.

The CDR3 spells CASTTLRSGTEAFF. The CDR3 DNA follows: TGTGCCAGCACCACACTCCGCTCGGGCACTGAAGCTTTCTTT. The J gene is TRBJ1-1, the V gene TRBV11-1; D gene unclear. Trimming took 7 bases from V and 4 from J, leaving 16 bases between them. Germline assignment: CDR1 SGHAT and CDR2 FQDESV (reference sequence). The CDR3 sequence is 14 residues long.

The rearrangement uses TRBV2 and TRBJ2-5; no clear D. Trimming left V 6 bases short and J 1 base short, with 3 bases between. Germline CDR1 reads SNHLY; CDR2 reads FYNNEI. This CDR3 is built from 11 residues. This CDR3 is CASRAQETQYF. The CDR3 DNA is TGTGCCAGCAGGGCCCAAGAGACCCAGTACTTC.

The CDR3 reads CASSFTGNYEQYF. Here the CDR3 DNA reads TGTGCCAGCAGCTTTACGGGGAACTACGAGCAGTACTTC. The rearrangement links TRBV5-6 to TRBJ2-7, with D perhaps TRBD2 (5 bases). CDR1 is SGHDT, CDR2 YYEEEE, per germline. This CDR3 is built from 13 residues. V was clipped by 2 bases and J by 3 bases, with 9 bases between them.

The chain couples TRBV5-4 to TRBJ2-5; maybe TRBD2 (6 bases). With the DNA end fitting TRBJ2-7 better, the J assignment may be wrong. The CDR3 totals 15 residues. In germline, CDR1 is SGHNT, CDR2 YYREEE (reference sequence). The CDR3 nucleotides read TGTGCCAGCAGCCCACCAGCCGGGACTCGATACGAGCAGTACTTC. Its translation: CASSPPAGTRYEQYF.